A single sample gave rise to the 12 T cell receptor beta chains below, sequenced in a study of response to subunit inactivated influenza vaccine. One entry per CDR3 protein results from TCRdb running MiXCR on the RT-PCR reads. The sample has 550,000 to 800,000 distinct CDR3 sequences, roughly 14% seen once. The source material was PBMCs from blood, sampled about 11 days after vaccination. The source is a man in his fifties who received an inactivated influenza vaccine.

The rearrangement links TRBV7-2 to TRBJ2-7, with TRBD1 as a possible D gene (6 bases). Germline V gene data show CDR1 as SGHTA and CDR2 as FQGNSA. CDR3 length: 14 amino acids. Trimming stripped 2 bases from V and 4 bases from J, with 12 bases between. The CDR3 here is CASSLRTEKYEQYF. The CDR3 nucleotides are TGTGCCAGCAGCTTACGGACAGAGAAATACGAGCAGTACTTC. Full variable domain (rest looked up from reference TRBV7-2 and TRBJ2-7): GAGVSQSPSNKVTEKGKDVELRCDPISGHTALYWYRQSLGQGLEFLIYFQGNSAPDKSGLPSDRFSAERTGGSVSTLTIQRTQQEDSAVYLCASSLRTEKYEQYFGPGTRLTVT.

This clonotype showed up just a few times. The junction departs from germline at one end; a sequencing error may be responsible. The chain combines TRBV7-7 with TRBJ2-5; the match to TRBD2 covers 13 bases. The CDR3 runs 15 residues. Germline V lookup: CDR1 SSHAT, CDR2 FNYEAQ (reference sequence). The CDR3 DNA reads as TGTGCTAGCAGCCCGCGGACTAGCGGGAGAGAGGCCCAGTACTTC. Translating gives CASSPRTSGREAQYF. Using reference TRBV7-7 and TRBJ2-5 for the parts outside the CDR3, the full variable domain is GAGVSQSPRYKVTKRGQDVTLRCDPISSHATLYWYQQALGQGPEFLTYFNYEAQPDKSGLPSDRFSAERPEGSISTLTIQRTEQRDSAMYRCASSPRTSGREAQYFGPGTRLLVL.

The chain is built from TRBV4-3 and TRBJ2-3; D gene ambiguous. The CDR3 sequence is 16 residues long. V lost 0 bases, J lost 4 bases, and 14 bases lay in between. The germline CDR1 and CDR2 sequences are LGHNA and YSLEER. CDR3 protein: CASSQDRFAVPDTQYF. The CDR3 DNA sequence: TGCGCCAGCAGCCAAGATCGGTTCGCCGTCCCAGATACGCAGTATTTT.

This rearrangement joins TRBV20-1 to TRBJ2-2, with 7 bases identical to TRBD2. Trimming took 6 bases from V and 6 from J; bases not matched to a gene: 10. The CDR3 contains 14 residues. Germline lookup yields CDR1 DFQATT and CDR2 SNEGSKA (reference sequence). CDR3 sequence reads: CSALRGRSAGELFF. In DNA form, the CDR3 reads TGCAGTGCCCTCCGCGGGAGAAGCGCCGGGGAGCTGTTTTTT.

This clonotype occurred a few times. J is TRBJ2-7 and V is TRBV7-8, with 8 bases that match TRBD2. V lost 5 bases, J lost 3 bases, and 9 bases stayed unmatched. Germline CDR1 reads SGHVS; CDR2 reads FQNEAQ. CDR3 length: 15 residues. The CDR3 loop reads CASSPSGGLLYEQYF. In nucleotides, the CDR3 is TGTGCCAGCAGCCCGAGCGGGGGCCTTCTCTACGAGCAGTACTTC.

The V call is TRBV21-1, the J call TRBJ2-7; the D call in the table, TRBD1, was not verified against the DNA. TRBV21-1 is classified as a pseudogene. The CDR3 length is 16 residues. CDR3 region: CASSKVRRGVSYEQYF. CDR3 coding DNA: TGTGCCAGCAGCAAAGTAAGAAGGGGGGTTTCCTACGAGCAGTACTTC.

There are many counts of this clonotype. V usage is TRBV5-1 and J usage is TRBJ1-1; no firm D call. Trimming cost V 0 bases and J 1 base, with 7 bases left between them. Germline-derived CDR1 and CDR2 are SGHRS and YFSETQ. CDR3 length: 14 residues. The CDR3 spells CASSLGTQNTEAFF. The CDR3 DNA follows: TGCGCCAGCAGCTTGGGCACCCAGAACACTGAAGCTTTCTTT.

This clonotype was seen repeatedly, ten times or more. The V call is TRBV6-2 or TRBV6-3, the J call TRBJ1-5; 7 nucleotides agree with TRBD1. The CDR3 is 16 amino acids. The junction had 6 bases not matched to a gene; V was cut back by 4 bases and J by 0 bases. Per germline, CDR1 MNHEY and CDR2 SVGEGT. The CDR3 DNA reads TGTGCCAGCAGTTTGTACAGGGGCCCTAGCAATCAGCCCCAGCATTTT. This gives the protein CASSLYRGPSNQPQHF.

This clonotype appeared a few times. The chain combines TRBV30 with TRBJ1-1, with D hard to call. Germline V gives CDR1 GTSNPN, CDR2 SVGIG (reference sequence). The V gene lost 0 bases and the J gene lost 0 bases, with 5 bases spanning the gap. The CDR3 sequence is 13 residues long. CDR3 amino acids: CAWSVGLNTEAFF. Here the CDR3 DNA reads TGTGCCTGGAGTGTCGGACTGAACACTGAAGCTTTCTTT.

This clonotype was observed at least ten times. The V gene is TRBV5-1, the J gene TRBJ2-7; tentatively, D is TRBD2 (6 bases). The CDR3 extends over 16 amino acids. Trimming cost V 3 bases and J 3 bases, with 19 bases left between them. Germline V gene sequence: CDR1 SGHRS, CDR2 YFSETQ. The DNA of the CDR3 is TGCGCCAGCAGCTCGACTTTGCGGGGAAGAAGCTACGAGCAGTACTTC. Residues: CASSSTLRGRSYEQYF.

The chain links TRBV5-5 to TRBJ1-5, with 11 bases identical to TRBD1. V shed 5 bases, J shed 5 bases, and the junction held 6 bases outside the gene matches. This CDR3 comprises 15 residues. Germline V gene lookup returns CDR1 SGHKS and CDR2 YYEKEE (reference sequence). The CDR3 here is CASSSDRGLYQPQHF. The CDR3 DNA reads TGTGCCAGCAGTTCGGACAGGGGGCTCTATCAGCCCCAGCATTTT.

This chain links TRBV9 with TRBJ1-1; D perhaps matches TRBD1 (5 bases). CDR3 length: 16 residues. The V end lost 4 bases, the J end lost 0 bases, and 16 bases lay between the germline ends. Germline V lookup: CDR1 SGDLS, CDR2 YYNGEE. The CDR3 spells CASSTHPGRMNTEAFF. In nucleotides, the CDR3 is TGTGCCAGCAGCACTCATCCGGGGCGGATGAACACTGAAGCTTTCTTT.